These 10 T cell receptor beta chains came from one sample sequenced in a study of blood T cell repertoires in COVID-19. The method was immunoSEQ multiplex PCR; TCRdb's version includes in-frame clones alone and lacks a portion of them. The sample has about 200,000 clones; approximately 85% are singletons. Material: peripheral blood. Source of these receptors: a woman in her 70s with COVID-19, enrolled during active disease.

This chain uses TRBV7-2 with TRBJ1-5, with a weak D call TRBD1 (5 bases). CDR1 SGHTA and CDR2 FQGNSA come from the germline V gene. With 6 bases removed from V and 6 bases from J, the gap between germline ends came to 12 bases. The CDR3 loop spans 13 amino acids. The CDR3 here is CASSQGGGQPQHF. Written as DNA, the CDR3 is TGTGCCAGCAGTCAGGGAGGAGGTCAGCCCCAGCATTTT.

V usage is TRBV4-1 and J usage is TRBJ1-1; 8 nucleotides align to TRBD1. The CDR3 has 13 residues. Germline V lookup: CDR1 MGHRA, CDR2 YSYEKL. J lost 5 bases, V lost 5 bases, and 4 bases had no gene match. The chain's CDR3 is CASSFTGGTEAFF. CDR3 in DNA: TGCGCCAGCAGCTTCACAGGGGGGACTGAAGCTTTCTTT.

In DNA, the CDR3 is TGTGCCAGCAGCCCGGGACAGGATCAGCCCCAGCATTTT. Its protein is CASSPGQDQPQHF. The rearrangement uses TRBV11-2 and TRBJ1-5; TRBD1 agrees at 8 bases. The CDR3 length is 13 residues. CDR1 and CDR2 from the germline V gene are SGHAT and FQNNGV. Trimming removed 5 bases from V and 5 bases from J; junction bases left unmatched: 2.

This rearrangement joins TRBV4-2 to TRBJ1-1; 9 bases agree with TRBD1. The CDR3 extends over 16 amino acids. The V gene end was trimmed by 0 bases and the J gene end by 6 bases; junction bases not matched to a gene: 8. Germline CDR1 and CDR2: LGHNA and YNFKEQ. CDR3 nucleotides: TGTGCCAGCAGCCAAGATCAGGGACAGGGAGTCTCTGAAGCTTTCTTT. As protein: CASSQDQGQGVSEAFF.

The J gene is TRBJ2-5, the V gene TRBV9; the match to TRBD2 covers 12 bases. Germline V lookup: CDR1 SGDLS, CDR2 YYNGEE. Trimming cost V 6 bases and J 5 bases; bases outside gene matches: 8. The CDR3 spans 15 residues. This CDR3 reads CASTWGLAGGETQYF. The DNA for the CDR3 is TGTGCCAGCACGTGGGGACTAGCGGGCGGCGAGACCCAGTACTTC.

This sequence joins TRBV19 and TRBJ1-1; D unresolved. Germline CDR1 LNHDA, CDR2 SQIVND (reference sequence). The CDR3 runs to 12 residues. Trimming took off 5 bases at V and 11 bases at J, with 15 bases between the two ends. The CDR3 loop is CASSEAGSWAFF. The CDR3 DNA follows: TGTGCCAGTAGTGAGGCGGGAAGTTGGGCTTTCTTT.

The rearrangement uses TRBV28 and TRBJ1-1; D remains unclear. Trimming removed 3 bases from V and 1 base from J, with 6 bases in between. The CDR3 is 13 amino acids. Germline assignment: CDR1 MDHEN and CDR2 SYDVKM. The CDR3 here is CASSFMRNTEAFF. CDR3 coding DNA: TGTGCCAGCAGTTTCATGAGGAACACTGAAGCTTTCTTT.

The rearrangement links TRBV7-9 to TRBJ1-1; the D gene is possibly TRBD1 (6 bases). V was trimmed by 5 bases and J by 8 bases, leaving 18 bases between them. This CDR3 comprises 14 residues. Germline CDR1 reads SEHNR; CDR2 reads FQNEAQ (reference sequence). CDR3 region: CASSINRVGSEAFF. As DNA, the CDR3 is TGTGCCAGCAGCATTAACAGGGTGGGTTCCGAAGCTTTCTTT.

This sequence joins TRBV6-5 and TRBJ2-3, with 13 bases aligning to TRBD2. The CDR3 covers 15 residues. Germline assignment: CDR1 MNHEY and CDR2 SVGAGI. The V segment lost 5 bases and the J segment 14 bases; nucleotides outside the gene matches: 13. CDR3 bases: TGTGCCAGCAGTAAGCAAGGGACTAGCGGGATTTATCGGTATTTT. Translated: CASSKQGTSGIYRYF.

The table lists this clone with a count of one. The J gene is TRBJ2-7, the V gene TRBV9; no definite D call. Deletions cut 0 bases from V and 4 bases from J, with 17 bases between. The CDR3 has 16 residues. Germline V gene lookup returns CDR1 SGDLS and CDR2 YYNGEE. The CDR3: CASSVGSTGSVYEQYF. CDR3 nucleotide sequence: TGTGCCAGCAGCGTAGGATCCACCGGGTCCGTTTACGAGCAGTACTTC. The full variable domain, with the rest looked up from reference TRBV9 and TRBJ2-7, is DSGVTQTPKHLITATGQRVTLRCSPRSGDLSVYWYQQSLDQGLQFLIQYYNGEERAKGNILERFSAQQFPDLHSELNLSSLELGDSALYFCASSVGSTGSVYEQYFGPGTRLTVT.